Listed below are T cell receptor beta chains from one sample, sequenced in a study of human T cells and chemical hapten exposure. TCRdb re-called the RACE reads through MiXCR, storing one row per CDR3 protein. The repertoire has some 59,000 distinct CDR3 sequences, about 11% of them found once; the top ten carry about 4%. The source was whole blood, collected in connection with sensitization to the hapten diphenylcyclopropenone (DPC). The origin of the receptors is a woman in her forties with alopecia areata. Some clones in this sample may be carry-over from other donors' samples. The CDR3 runs from the conserved cysteine through the conserved F or W.

v_gene	CDR3aa
TRBV21-1	CASRHPRTDGRQPQHF
TRBV7-2	CASSSDSQETQYF
TRBV6-2/TRBV6-3	CASSFVLAGVAEQYF
TRBV7-3	CASSLEGDRGRDEQYF
TRBV6-1	CASGGGEDTEAFF
TRBV20-1	CSAPKENPGASYEQYF
TRBV6-2/TRBV6-3	CASSQHHGSKETQYF
TRBV27	CASSRTRVGGSPLHF
TRBV18	CASSPYRSGTGGTSNQPQHF
TRBV18	CASSPGVGSGGYEQYF
TRBV7-9	CASSLTAGYSEQFF
TRBV6-6	CASRLEGTGELFF
TRBV5-4	CASSFPWSGELFF
TRBV11-2	CASSLQGSTNEQFF
TRBV12-2	CASRSGRFVIAGELFF
TRBV29-1	CSVALGYNEQFF
TRBV20-1	CSAARLAGDGRHTGELFF
TRBV29-1	CSGSSGNTIYF
TRBV7-8	CASSLIAGLPYEQYF
TRBV6-6	CAGSRLRDYEQYF
TRBV12-3/TRBV12-4	CASSSPPVVYF
TRBV29-1	CSVRPGQGNSPLHF
TRBV6-4	CASSEGTGVNEQFF
TRBV12-3/TRBV12-4	CASSFPGELFF
TRBV27	CASSPGPVGNQPQHF
TRBV4-2	CASSQVSGRGDEQYF
TRBV7-2	CASSSTGPGANVLTF
TRBV28	CVSTQGSQPQHF
TRBV29-1	CSVQGAYEQYF
TRBV7-9	CASSLDRVGQGAHEQYF
TRBV6-2/TRBV6-3	CASSPGQNTGELFF
TRBV28	CASSVGPGELFF
TRBV7-2	CASSSQGPGDSPLHF